This T cell receptor (beta chain) is from a study of cytomegalovirus exposure and HLA in healthy donors. Study at large: Some 180 million T cells yielded approximately 110 million unique TCR beta sequences in earlier analysis. Whole-study results and caveats: Despite most TCR sequences being rare, some public TCRs occurred in many donors. Cytomegalovirus status was reportedly diagnosed by the classifier with high sensitivity and specificity.

From germline, CDR1 is SQVTM and CDR2 ANQGSEA. This CDR3 has 13 residues. The V gene end was trimmed by 7 bases and the J gene end by 4 bases; junction bases not matched to a gene: 7. A multiplex PCR was run with 60 Vbeta primers and 13 Jbeta primers. Some clones are missing from TCRdb's copy, which holds only in-frame ones; the method was immunoSEQ multiplex PCR. Found here are tens of thousands of clones, about 74% of them singletons; the top ten hold about 20%. Comments on this clone: Antigen specificity is unknown.

This chain joins TRBV29-1 and TRBJ2-7, with 10 bases lining up with TRBD1. The TCR originated in a woman aged 25 to 45 in good health and CMV-seropositive. Input material: PBMCs. CDR3 DNA sequence: TGCAGCGCCAGGGACAGGGGTGGGTACGAGCAGTACTTC. This translates into CSARDRGGYEQYF.